These 10 T cell receptor beta chains came from one sample sequenced in a study of OX40 agonist ivuxolimab in advanced cancers. Data came from immunoSEQ multiplex PCR; TCRdb stores just in-frame clones and leaves some out. The table records tens of thousands of clones, 80% to 90% of them present only once. This material consisted of CD4+ or CD8+ T cells sorted from blood, taken in a trial of the OX40 agonist ivuxolimab. The receptors here all came from an adult with an advanced solid tumor such as melanoma, head and neck, liver or kidney cancer.

The chain uses TRBV10-3 and TRBJ2-4, with a possible D match to TRBD2 (5 bases). There are 14 residues in the CDR3. V lost 0 bases to trimming and J lost 6 bases, with 9 bases between them. CDR1 and CDR2 from the germline V gene are ENHRY and SYGVKD. The CDR3 loop is CAISESPGINIQYF. The CDR3 region has the DNA TGTGCCATCAGTGAGTCTCCGGGGATAAACATTCAGTACTTC.

CDR3 loop: CASSYYPSGGRNEQFF. Here the CDR3 DNA reads TGTGCCAGCAGCTACTACCCTAGCGGGGGACGCAATGAGCAGTTCTTC. V gene TRBV5-6 combines with J gene TRBJ2-1; 10 bases are shared with TRBD2. The CDR3 length is 16 residues. Germline values: CDR1 SGHDT, CDR2 YYEEEE. V shed 3 bases and J 6 bases; nucleotides not matched to a gene: 9.

The J gene is TRBJ2-4, the V gene TRBV6-6; possibly TRBD1 for D (6 bases). The CDR3 runs to 14 residues. Trimming pared 6 bases from V and 4 bases from J, leaving 13 bases between. The germline V gene has CDR1 MNHNY and CDR2 SVGAGI (reference sequence). The DNA for the CDR3 is TGTGCCAGCAGCCTTTGGACAGAGAAAAACATTCAGTACTTC. Translated, it gives CASSLWTEKNIQYF.

The chain has TRBV19 and TRBJ1-5, with TRBD1 as a possible D gene (5 bases). V lost 6 bases and J lost 14, with 23 bases in between. CDR3 length: 14 amino acids. Germline V CDR1 and CDR2: LNHDA, SQIVND (reference sequence). CDR3 DNA: TGTGCCAGTAGGGTGGCCAGGGAGTCCACCTTTGAGCATTTT. Residues: CASRVARESTFEHF.

This clone is a singleton in its sample. The chain has TRBV5-1 and TRBJ1-1, with TRBD1 matching 7 bases. The germline CDR1 and CDR2 sequences are SGHRS and YFSETQ. The CDR3 is made up of 13 amino acids. J gave up 5 bases and V 6 bases, and 7 bases lay outside the gene matches. This CDR3 is CASTEGADTEAFF. In nucleotides, the CDR3 is TGCGCCAGCACGGAGGGGGCGGATACTGAAGCTTTCTTT.

The chain employs TRBV28 and TRBJ2-7, with 7 bases fitting TRBD1. Trimming took 7 bases from V and 0 from J; bases not matched to a gene: 9. CDR1 MDHEN and CDR2 SYDVKM come from the germline V gene. There are 15 residues in the CDR3. This CDR3 is CASMSEGGLSYEQYF. DNA of the CDR3: TGTGCCAGCATGAGTGAAGGGGGCCTCTCCTACGAGCAGTACTTC.

The rearrangement links TRBV7-3 to TRBJ2-1, with 9 bases that match TRBD2. The length of the CDR3 is 19 residues. Germline CDR1 reads SGHTA; CDR2 reads FQGTGA. Germline trimming cut 1 base from V and 0 bases from J; bases unmatched to any gene: 10. CDR3 loop: CASSLNQRGASSSYNEQFF. The CDR3 nucleotides are TGTGCCAGCAGCTTAAACCAGCGGGGGGCCTCTAGCTCCTACAATGAGCAGTTCTTC.

The chain carries TRBV29-1 and TRBJ2-7; 7 bases are a match to TRBD2. With V trimmed by 7 bases and J by 6 bases, 21 bases remained unmatched. The germline V gene has CDR1 SQVTM and CDR2 ANQGSEA. The length of the CDR3 is 16 residues. The CDR3 nucleotides are TGCAGCGCCCCGTTAGGTGGGCGGGAGCACATCTCCGAGCAGTACTTC. Protein sequence: CSAPLGGREHISEQYF.

The chain employs TRBV19 and TRBJ2-1; 8 bases match TRBD2. Germline values: CDR1 LNHDA, CDR2 SQIVND (reference sequence). The CDR3 has 17 amino acids. Germline trimming cut 5 bases from V and 7 bases from J; bases unmatched to any gene: 16. The CDR3 reads CASSPSSLAEEGNEQFF. The CDR3 region has the DNA TGTGCCAGTAGTCCCTCCTCACTAGCGGAGGAGGGGAATGAGCAGTTCTTC. Complete variable domain (other parts from reference TRBV19 and TRBJ2-1): DGGITQSPKYLFRKEGQNVTLSCEQNLNHDAMYWYRQDPGQGLRLIYYSQIVNDFQKGDIAEGYSVSREKKESFPLTVTSAQKNPTAFYLCASSPSSLAEEGNEQFFGPGTRLTVL.

J is TRBJ2-3 and V is TRBV6-1; a possible D gene is TRBD1 (6 bases). This CDR3 region has 15 residues. Looked up from germline, CDR1 is MNHNS and CDR2 is SASEGT. V shed 1 base and J shed 1 base, with 9 bases lying between them. This CDR3 reads CASSEGPGGTDTQYF. The DNA of the CDR3 is TGTGCCAGCAGTGAAGGGCCAGGGGGCACAGATACGCAGTATTTT.